The rows below give T cell receptor beta chains drawn from one sample of a study of T-cell memory formation after mild COVID-19. TCRdb recomputed calls from the 5' RACE reads with MiXCR, one row per CDR3 protein. The table shows some 310,000 distinct CDR3 sequences, with 20% occurring only once. Source material: PBMCs or a T cell subset sorted from them (not recorded which). The receptors derive from a man aged 18 to 29 who had mild COVID-19 (a few samples of this study predate the infection). Cell type and time point are not known. The CDR3 runs from the conserved cysteine through the conserved F or W. The order of the fields is D gene, V gene, clone size, J gene, CDR3 protein, CDR3 DNA. The D gene is left open where the match is weak. Not every row has a clone size; where given, it reads once, few, many or a size class.

TRBD1	TRBV12-3/TRBV12-4	many	TRBJ1-5	CASRGTGDQPQHF	TGTGCCAGCAGAGGGACAGGGGATCAGCCCCAGCATTTT
NA	TRBV4-2	many	TRBJ1-2	CASSQVGTDGGYTF	TGTGCCAGCAGCCAAGTCGGGACGGATGGCGGCTACACCTTC
TRBD2	TRBV4-3	NA	TRBJ2-3	CASSQDRGLAVTDTQYF	TGCGCCAGCAGCCAAGATCGAGGACTAGCGGTCACAGATACGCAGTATTTT
TRBD1	TRBV5-1	few	TRBJ1-1	CASSLGDSRPEAFF	TGCGCCAGCAGCTTGGGGGACAGCAGACCTGAAGCTTTCTTT
NA	TRBV20-1	few	TRBJ1-6	CSPAESYNSPLHF	TGCAGTCCCGCGGAGTCCTATAATTCACCCCTCCACTTT
NA	TRBV20-1	few	TRBJ2-3	CSARDPAGADTQYF	TGCAGTGCTAGAGATCCAGCTGGCGCAGATACGCAGTATTTT
NA	TRBV4-3	NA	TRBJ2-3	CASSQGAASLTDTQYF	TGCGCCAGCAGCCAAGGAGCGGCTAGCCTCACAGATACGCAGTATTTT
TRBD1	TRBV3-1	NA	TRBJ2-1	CASSPNRGDEQFF	TGTGCCAGCAGCCCAAACAGGGGAGATGAGCAGTTCTTC
NA	TRBV7-3	NA	TRBJ2-1	CASSPQGPPDEQFF	TGTGCCAGCAGCCCCCAGGGGCCACCTGATGAGCAGTTCTTC
NA	TRBV6-4	NA	TRBJ1-2	CASSMWGRYGYTF	TGTGCCAGCAGCATGTGGGGACGCTATGGCTACACCTTC
TRBD1	TRBV12-3/TRBV12-4	NA	TRBJ1-4	CASSPVGQRNEKLFF	TGTGCCAGCAGTCCCGTGGGACAGCGAAATGAAAAACTGTTTTTT
NA	TRBV4-1	few	TRBJ2-2	CASSQEVATAGELFF	TGCGCCAGCAGCCAAGAGGTTGCTACAGCCGGGGAGCTGTTTTTT
TRBD2	TRBV7-2	few	TRBJ2-1	CASSLLASGVYNEQFF	TGTGCCAGCAGCTTATTGGCTAGCGGGGTTTACAATGAGCAGTTCTTC
TRBD1	TRBV12-3/TRBV12-4	NA	TRBJ2-3	CASRDGTGGRTDTQYF	TGTGCCAGCAGGGACGGGACAGGGGGCCGCACAGATACGCAGTATTTT
TRBD2	TRBV9	NA	TRBJ2-3	CASSARGDRSTDTQYF	TGTGCCAGCAGCGCCCGGGGGGACCGTTCCACAGATACGCAGTATTTT
NA	TRBV4-3	NA	TRBJ2-1	CASSQDLLGEPGNEQFF	TGCGCCAGCAGCCAAGATCTTCTGGGAGAGCCGGGCAATGAGCAGTTCTTC
TRBD1	TRBV7-9	few	TRBJ1-2	CASSLGRSGDSEEF	TGTGCCAGCAGCTTAGGCCGCTCCGGGGACAGTGAAGAATTC
NA	TRBV15	NA	TRBJ1-5	CATSRGENNQPQHF	TGTGCCACCAGCAGAGGGGAGAACAATCAGCCCCAGCATTTT
NA	TRBV5-1	NA	TRBJ1-5	CASSPGDGGNQPQHF	TGCGCCAGCAGCCCTGGGGACGGAGGCAATCAGCCCCAGCATTTT
NA	TRBV7-2	NA	TRBJ1-1	CASSPTPNTEAFF	TGTGCCAGCAGCCCCACACCGAACACTGAAGCTTTCTTT
NA	TRBV7-3	NA	TRBJ2-3	CASSLGRVSTDTQYF	TGTGCCAGCAGCTTAGGGCGCGTGAGCACAGATACGCAGTATTTT
NA	TRBV7-2	few	TRBJ2-1	CASIMPWAGANNEQFF	TGTGCCAGCATCATGCCCTGGGCGGGGGCCAACAATGAGCAGTTCTTC
NA	TRBV11-3	NA	TRBJ2-5	CASSVGLSASETQYF	TGTGCCAGCAGCGTAGGACTGTCAGCGAGCGAGACCCAGTACTTC
TRBD1	TRBV3-1	NA	TRBJ2-5	CASSPGDRGQETQYF	TGTGCCAGCAGCCCCGGGGACAGGGGGCAAGAGACCCAGTACTTC
NA	TRBV4-1	NA	TRBJ2-1	CASSQDSSGQRRNEQFF	TGCGCCAGCAGCCAAGATTCTTCGGGACAAAGACGCAATGAGCAGTTCTTC
TRBD2	TRBV20-1	NA	TRBJ2-1	CSAIPGLPYNEQFF	TGCAGTGCTATCCCGGGACTACCTTACAATGAGCAGTTCTTC
TRBD1	TRBV3-1	once	TRBJ2-3	CASSQVGTGGGDTQYF	TGTGCCAGCAGCCAGGTCGGGACAGGGGGTGGTGATACGCAGTATTTT
NA	TRBV15	many	TRBJ1-5	CATSRAHEGKPQHF	TGTGCCACCAGCAGAGCCCACGAGGGGAAGCCCCAGCATTTT
NA	TRBV3-1	few	TRBJ1-3	CASRKTGSGNTIYF	TGTGCCAGCAGGAAAACGGGCTCTGGAAACACCATATATTTT
TRBD1	TRBV5-1	many	TRBJ1-4	CASSVGQGDEKLFF	TGCGCCAGCAGCGTGGGACAGGGAGATGAAAAACTGTTTTTT
NA	TRBV20-1	few	TRBJ2-7	CSAPPRGRGSNEQYF	TGCAGTGCCCCGCCCCGGGGTAGGGGCTCGAACGAGCAGTACTTC
NA	TRBV12-3/TRBV12-4	few	TRBJ2-1	CASSLTSSGNNEQFF	TGTGCCAGCAGTCTAACCTCTTCTGGGAACAATGAGCAGTTCTTC
TRBD1	TRBV6-6	few	TRBJ2-5	CASSYDRGLGETQYF	TGTGCCAGCAGTTACGACAGGGGGCTAGGAGAGACCCAGTACTTC
NA	TRBV5-1	few	TRBJ1-2	CASSMTANYGYTF	TGCGCCAGCAGCATGACGGCTAACTATGGCTACACCTTC
NA	TRBV12-3/TRBV12-4	NA	TRBJ1-5	CASTPGGADQPQHF	TGTGCCAGCACCCCTGGGGGGGCGGATCAGCCCCAGCATTTT
TRBD2	TRBV10-1	few	TRBJ2-2	CASSRRGGSGELFF	TGCGCCAGCTCTCGGCGGGGGGGTTCCGGGGAGCTGTTTTTT
NA	TRBV10-3	many	TRBJ1-5	CAISERDSNQPQHF	TGTGCCATCAGTGAAAGGGATAGCAATCAGCCCCAGCATTTT
TRBD2	TRBV7-2	NA	TRBJ2-2	CASSLGLAGAGGELFF	TGTGCCAGCAGCCTCGGACTAGCGGGGGCCGGCGGGGAGCTGTTTTTT
TRBD1	TRBV5-1	NA	TRBJ1-1	CASSPGQVFSTEAFF	TGCGCCAGCAGCCCTGGACAGGTTTTTAGCACTGAAGCTTTCTTT
NA	TRBV7-9	NA	TRBJ1-2	CASSLGQRGYTF	TGTGCCAGCAGCTTAGGCCAGAGGGGCTACACCTTC
TRBD2	TRBV7-8	NA	TRBJ2-5	CASSLPTSRGTQYF	TGTGCCAGCAGCTTACCGACTAGCCGGGGGACCCAGTACTTC
NA	TRBV10-3	NA	TRBJ2-1	CAISDGTAYNEQFF	TGTGCCATCAGTGACGGGACGGCTTACAATGAGCAGTTCTTC
NA	TRBV7-2	few	TRBJ1-2	CASSSSLGYGYTF	TGTGCCAGCAGCTCCTCGCTGGGCTATGGCTACACCTTC
TRBD1	TRBV4-1	NA	TRBJ2-5	CASSQRRTGGVETQYF	TGCGCCAGCAGCCAAAGAAGGACAGGGGGCGTTGAGACCCAGTACTTC
NA	TRBV20-1	few	TRBJ1-2	CSARYRVVYGYTF	TGCAGTGCTAGATACAGGGTAGTCTATGGCTACACCTTC
NA	TRBV7-2	once	TRBJ1-2	CASSPPGPTAYGYTF	TGTGCCAGCAGCCCGCCCGGGCCGACTGCCTATGGCTACACCTTC
NA	TRBV5-6	many	TRBJ2-6	CASSLGVSSGANVLTF	TGTGCCAGCAGCTTAGGAGTGAGCTCTGGGGCCAACGTCCTGACTTTC
NA	TRBV20-1	NA	TRBJ1-1	CSARAYRVTEAFF	TGCAGTGCTAGAGCTTACAGGGTTACTGAAGCTTTCTTT
NA	TRBV18	few	TRBJ1-6	CASSPQQGVNSPLHF	TGTGCCAGCTCCCCGCAACAGGGAGTGAATTCACCCCTCCACTTT
TRBD1	TRBV7-2	NA	TRBJ2-1	CASSLGTGADEQFF	TGTGCCAGCAGCTTAGGAACAGGGGCCGATGAGCAGTTCTTC
TRBD2	TRBV7-2	few	TRBJ2-1	CASQVGGGVYEQFF	TGTGCCAGCCAGGTCGGCGGGGGGGTATATGAGCAGTTCTTC
TRBD1	TRBV7-2	few	TRBJ1-1	CASSLASGGTEAFF	TGTGCCAGCAGCCTAGCCTCAGGGGGCACTGAAGCTTTCTTT